Shown below are 10 T cell receptor beta chains from a single sample sequenced in a study of molecular identifiers for immune sequencing clone quantification. TCRdb recomputed calls from the PCR reads with MiXCR, one row per CDR3 protein. Of 350,000 or so distinct CDR3 sequences listed, roughly 23% are singletons. Source material: naive CD8+ T cells from blood, with Jurkat cell RNA spiked in. Specified subset: FACS-sorted CD8+CD4-CCR7+CD45RA+ naive T cells. These receptors were collected from a human donor in good health. Some libraries in this study had Jurkat cell RNA spiked in.

This clonotype showed up many times. This chain connects TRBV4-3 to TRBJ2-3; 9 nucleotides agree with TRBD2. The V gene's germline CDR1 is LGHNA and CDR2 YSLEER. This CDR3 is built from 18 residues. Trimming removed 0 bases from V and 7 bases from J; junction bases left unmatched: 14. The CDR3 DNA reads TGCGCCAGCAGCCAAGATTGGCTAGCGGGACGCCTGGGGAATACGCAGTATTTT. This codes for CASSQDWLAGRLGNTQYF.

This clonotype occurred many times. The chain joins TRBV29-1 to TRBJ2-3; D may match TRBD1 or TRBD2 (5 bases each). Deletions cut 8 bases from V and 2 bases from J, with 20 bases between. The CDR3 covers 15 residues. Germline V gene data show CDR1 as SQVTM and CDR2 as ANQGSEA. In nucleotides, the CDR3 is TGCAGCAGCCGGGGCAGCATCGATTACACAGATACGCAGTATTTT. Its protein product is CSSRGSIDYTDTQYF.

This clonotype was found once. A much larger clonotype is one base distant, so this may be a read error. The chain combines TRBV4-3 with TRBJ1-2; D not certain. Germline CDR1 and CDR2: LGHNA and YSLEER. The CDR3 is 13 residues long. V lost 1 base to trimming and J lost 4 bases, with 7 bases between them. CDR3 sequence reads: CASSQAGCYGYTF. The CDR3 region has the DNA TGCGCCAGCAGCCAAGCAGGATGCTATGGCTACACCTTC.

This clonotype was counted at least ten times. The genes are TRBV28 and TRBJ1-1; D gene unclear. Germline V lookup: CDR1 MDHEN, CDR2 SYDVKM. The CDR3 has 13 residues. The germline V and J ends were trimmed by 7 bases and 5 bases, with 14 bases remaining between them. CDR3 residues: CASTFLGRTEAFF. In DNA, the CDR3 is TGTGCCAGCACCTTTTTGGGAAGGACTGAAGCTTTCTTT.

The chain recombines TRBV10-3 with TRBJ2-7, with 7 bases fitting TRBD1. Germline-derived CDR1 and CDR2 are ENHRY and SYGVKD. CDR3 size: 13 residues. J gave up 3 bases and V 4 bases, and 3 bases lay outside the gene matches. CDR3 residues: CAISVDRDYEQYF. CDR3 nucleotide sequence: TGTGCCATCAGTGTTGACAGGGACTACGAGCAGTACTTC.

This clonotype showed up many times. This sequence joins TRBV27 and TRBJ2-2; weak D call: TRBD2 (5 bases). Trimming removed 8 bases at V and 1 base at J, with 11 bases between. The CDR3 runs to 14 residues. Germline CDR1 is MNHEY and CDR2 is SMNVEV (reference sequence). The CDR3 DNA follows: TGTGCCAGCGGAGAAGCGGAGAACACCGGGGAGCTGTTTTTT. Amino acid sequence: CASGEAENTGELFF.

At least ten counts were recorded for this clonotype. J is TRBJ2-7 and V is TRBV29-1; possibly TRBD1 for D (5 bases). Germline V gene lookup returns CDR1 SQVTM and CDR2 ANQGSEA. V was shortened by 6 bases and J by 4 bases, with 16 bases between the two germline ends. The CDR3 extends over 13 amino acids. Here the CDR3 DNA reads TGCAGCGTCACAGGCCCCGGCGATTACGAGCAGTACTTC. Protein product: CSVTGPGDYEQYF.

On this clonotype: Possible read error: a much larger clone is one base away. The rearrangement links TRBV6-5 to TRBJ1-5; 9 bases are a match to TRBD1. CDR3 length: 16 amino acids. The germline CDR1 and CDR2 sequences are MNHEY and SVGAGI. The CDR3 region has the DNA TGTGCCAGCAGGGCTACAGGGGGCAGGAGCAATCAGCCCCGGCATTTT. Its translation is CASRATGGRSNQPRHF.

The table lists this clonotype with many counts. The chain is built from TRBV23-1 and TRBJ2-5; D gene ambiguous. TRBV23-1 is recorded as an ORF, its role being uncertain. Trimming took off 5 bases at V and 0 bases at J, with 4 bases between the two ends. The CDR3 has 12 residues. This chain's CDR3 is CASSSDQETQYF. The CDR3 bases are TGCGCCAGCAGTTCCGACCAAGAGACCCAGTACTTC.

This clonotype occurred a few times. The V and J genes are TRBV19 and TRBJ2-3; 7 bases map to TRBD1. Germline CDR1 reads LNHDA; CDR2 reads SQIVND (reference sequence). CDR3 length equals 17 residues. V was clipped by 9 bases and J by 2 bases; unmatched bases: 17. Here the CDR3 reads CASQSSTGNPFTDTQYF. DNA of the CDR3: TGTGCCAGCCAAAGCTCGACAGGGAACCCCTTCACAGATACGCAGTATTTT.